This TCR beta chain stems from a study of blood T cell repertoires in COVID-19. CDR1 is WSHSY and CDR2 is SAAADI in the germline V gene. Trimming pared 6 bases from V and 0 bases from J, leaving 15 bases between. This CDR3 region has 16 residues. TCRdb keeps only in-frame clones here, not all; method: immunoSEQ multiplex PCR. The table shows approximately 150,000 clones, with about 92% occurring only once. The TCR was taken from a human donor in a cohort sampled during active COVID-19. The chain couples TRBV10-2 to TRBJ2-1; weak D call: TRBD1 (6 bases). The specimen sequenced was peripheral blood. The CDR3 nucleotides read TGCGCCAGCAGACCCTTAACAGGGCGCTCCTACAATGAGCAGTTCTTC. It specifies CASRPLTGRSYNEQFF.